This T cell receptor delta chain originates from a study of gamma-delta T cells after stem cell transplantation. This clone is categorized as large. Other DNA sequences from this sample encode an identical CDR3 as well. V shed 4 bases and J 0 bases; nucleotides not matched to a gene: 26. The germline V gene encodes CDR1 TVYSNPD and CDR2 GDNSRS (reference sequence). The CDR3 is 22 residues long. TCRdb reanalysed the RT-PCR reads with CATT. In the table there are about 1,200 delta-chain clones, 15% to 20% of which are singletons. The receptor's source is a human donor. It is not recorded whose cells these are; they may come from a transplant donor. Sequenced material: gamma-delta T cells. The chain recombines TRDV3 with TRDJ1; 13 bases agree with TRDD3. The CDR3 bases are TGTGCCTCGGGGCTTGACCCTAGTACTGGGGGATACGATTGGACGGACACCGATAAACTCATCTTT. This sequence encodes CASGLDPSTGGYDWTDTDKLIF.